Following are 10 T cell receptor beta chains from one sample sequenced in a study of identical twins. TCRdb ran MiXCR on the 5' RACE reads and lists one entry per CDR3 protein. The sample contains roughly 1,500,000 distinct CDR3 sequences, under 35% of which appear only once. The sample taken for sequencing was cord blood. All receptors derive from a newborn girl in good health.

The chain links TRBV20-1 to TRBJ2-7, with 8 bases lining up with TRBD1. The CDR3 has 14 amino acids. The V segment lost 3 bases and the J segment 2 bases; nucleotides outside the gene matches: 6. From germline, CDR1 is DFQATT and CDR2 SNEGSKA (reference sequence). In DNA, the CDR3 is TGCAGTGCTAGGCAGGGACAGGAGCCCTACGAGCAGTACTTC. This codes for CSARQGQEPYEQYF.

This chain links TRBV6-4 with TRBJ2-7, with D perhaps assigned TRBD1 or TRBD2 (6 bases each). The CDR3 consists of 12 residues. V was cut by 11 bases and J by 6 bases, with 17 bases left in between. Germline V CDR1 and CDR2: MRHNA, SNTAGT. As DNA, the CDR3 is TGTGCCCTCGACCGGGGGCCAGGCGAGCAGTACTTC. Its protein product is CALDRGPGEQYF.

This sequence joins TRBV7-2 and TRBJ2-3; 13 bases match TRBD2. V lost 4 bases, J lost 2 bases, and 9 bases stayed unmatched. This CDR3 region has 18 residues. In germline, CDR1 is SGHTA, CDR2 FQGNSA. The DNA for the CDR3 is TGTGCCAGCAGCTACGGACTAGCGGGGGCCTTAAACACAGATACGCAGTATTTT. It codes for CASSYGLAGALNTDTQYF.

In this sample, this clonotype turned up many times. The junction departs from the called germline gene at one end, perhaps through a read error. V gene TRBV3-1 combines with J gene TRBJ2-3; D remains unclear. CDR1 and CDR2 from the germline V gene are LGHDT and YNNKEL (reference sequence). The CDR3 is 13 amino acids. The DNA for the CDR3 is TGCGCCAGCAGCCAATCCGGAGCAGATACGCAGTATTTT. Protein product: CASSQSGADTQYF.

This clonotype was detected only a few times. The chain has TRBV20-1 and TRBJ2-1; D is possibly TRBD1 or TRBD2 (6 bases each). The germline V gene has CDR1 DFQATT and CDR2 SNEGSKA (reference sequence). The CDR3 consists of 14 residues. V shed 1 base and J shed 5 bases, with 12 bases lying between them. DNA for the CDR3: TGCAGTGCTAGAGGCCGGGGGCTAGACAATGAGCAGTTCTTC. It encodes CSARGRGLDNEQFF.

This clonotype turned up a few times. J is TRBJ1-5 and V is TRBV27; 7 nucleotides match TRBD1. Germline V gene data show CDR1 as MNHEY and CDR2 as SMNVEV (reference sequence). The CDR3 consists of 17 residues. After removal of 3 bases from V and 0 bases from J, the junction contained 8 bases not matched to a gene. The CDR3 loop reads CASSFTRDSISNQPQHF. In DNA, the CDR3 is TGTGCCAGCAGTTTCACCCGGGACAGTATTAGCAATCAGCCCCAGCATTTT.

The J gene is TRBJ2-5, the V gene TRBV12-3 or TRBV12-4; TRBD2 is a possible D gene (6 bases). V lost 5 bases and J lost 11, with 30 bases in between. The CDR3 runs to 17 residues. The DNA for the CDR3 is TGTGCCAGCAGTCTTTACGTCGCGGGATCGTTCTACAATGAGCAGTACTTC. Translating it yields CASSLYVAGSFYNEQYF.

Worth noting for this clonotype: The junction differs from germline at one of its ends, possibly a read error. The CDR3 DNA follows: TGTGCTAGCAGCTTTGGGAGCAACTACGAGCAGTACTTC. Encoded protein: CASSFGSNYEQYF. The V call is TRBV7-7, the J call TRBJ2-4; a weak D match, TRBD2 (5 bases). Gene TRBJ2-7 matches the end of the DNA better, so the J call may be wrong. Germline V gene sequence: CDR1 SSHAT, CDR2 FNYEAQ (reference sequence). The CDR3 spans 13 residues.

This clonotype was counted many times. The gene calls are TRBV5-1 and TRBJ1-2; 7 bases match TRBD1. This CDR3 has 15 amino acids. The V segment lost 1 base and the J segment 1 base; nucleotides outside the gene matches: 4. Germline V lookup: CDR1 SGHRS, CDR2 YFSETQ. CDR3 nucleotide sequence: TGCGCCAGCAGCTTGAGATCAGGGGGTAACTATGGCTACACCTTC. It encodes CASSLRSGGNYGYTF.

This clonotype was found many times. The chain joins TRBV29-1 to TRBJ2-3; D remains ambiguous. This CDR3 is 13 amino acids long. V was clipped by 6 bases and J by 6 bases, with 16 bases between them. Germline CDR1 SQVTM, CDR2 ANQGSEA. The CDR3 protein is CSVARGPQDTQYF. The CDR3 region has the DNA TGCAGCGTGGCTCGCGGACCACAGGATACGCAGTATTTT.